These 10 T cell receptor beta chains were all obtained from the same sample, sequenced in a study of PD-1 blockade in mismatch repair-deficient tumors. Data came from immunoSEQ multiplex PCR; TCRdb stores just in-frame clones and leaves some out. Found here are roughly 110,000 clones, roughly 80% of them singletons; the top ten hold 4% to 6%. Sample: peripheral blood, taken roughly 60 weeks after starting pembrolizumab. These receptor sequences come from an adult with mismatch repair-deficient cancer.

The gene calls are TRBV27 and TRBJ2-3, with D perhaps being TRBD1 or TRBD2 (5 bases each). Between the trimmed V and J ends, which lost 4 bases and 2 bases, there was a span of 7 bases. Germline V CDR1 and CDR2: MNHEY, SMNVEV (reference sequence). The CDR3 has 13 amino acids. In nucleotides, the CDR3 is TGTGCCAGCAGTTGGGGGTTCACAGATACGCAGTATTTT. This encodes CASSWGFTDTQYF.

This clone was picked up a small number of times. The chain employs TRBV10-2 and TRBJ2-7; D call uncertain. Germline V gene lookup returns CDR1 WSHSY and CDR2 SAAADI. The V gene lost 0 bases and the J gene lost 3 bases, with 9 bases spanning the gap. This CDR3 is 14 amino acids long. The CDR3: CASSESPRYYEQYF. CDR3 sequence (DNA): TGCGCCAGCAGTGAGTCCCCACGGTACTACGAGCAGTACTTC.

The chain uses TRBV5-4 and TRBJ2-6, with TRBD1 as a possible D gene (5 bases). The ends were cut back, 3 bases at V and 4 bases at J, with 17 bases in the middle. The CDR3 spans 17 residues. Germline-derived CDR1 and CDR2 are SGHNT and YYREEE (reference sequence). CDR3 DNA: TGTGCCAGCAGCTCCATCCGGACACCGGCGGGGGCCAACGTCCTGACTTTC. As protein: CASSSIRTPAGANVLTF.

The V and J genes are TRBV4-3 and TRBJ2-1; weak D call: TRBD1 (6 bases). Germline V CDR1 and CDR2: LGHNA, YSLEER. V was clipped by 3 bases and J by 6 bases, with 18 bases between them. The CDR3 is 16 amino acids. The CDR3: CASSHQEGTRSNEQFF. The CDR3 nucleotides are TGCGCCAGCAGCCACCAAGAGGGGACACGGTCCAATGAGCAGTTCTTC.

The chain is built from TRBV5-1 and TRBJ2-1; 13 bases align to TRBD2. CDR1 and CDR2 (germline): SGHRS, YFSETQ. The CDR3 has 17 amino acids. J was trimmed by 4 bases and V by 2 bases; bases with no gene match: 6. The CDR3 region is CASSFRGLAGIYNEQFF. The CDR3 region has the DNA TGCGCCAGCAGCTTCCGGGGACTAGCGGGGATATACAATGAGCAGTTCTTC.

The V and J genes are TRBV2 and TRBJ1-4; no definite D call. Trimming took off 7 bases at V and 0 bases at J, with 12 bases between the two ends. The germline V gene encodes CDR1 SNHLY and CDR2 FYNNEI. The CDR3 runs 15 residues. Here the CDR3 DNA reads TGTGCCAGCACATACACGGGTGCAACTAATGAAAAACTGTTTTTT. It is translated as CASTYTGATNEKLFF. Looking up the rest from reference TRBV2 and TRBJ1-4 gives the full variable domain: EPEVTQTPSHQVTQMGQEVILRCVPISNHLYFYWYRQILGQKVEFLVSFYNNEISEKSEIFDDQFSVERPDGSNFTLKIRSTKLEDSAMYFCASTYTGATNEKLFFGSGTQLSVL.

The V and J genes are TRBV4-1 and TRBJ2-3; TRBD2 aligns across 9 bases. J gave up 5 bases and V 4 bases, and 10 bases lay outside the gene matches. The CDR3 is 16 residues long. Per germline, CDR1 MGHRA and CDR2 YSYEKL. The CDR3 nucleotides read TGCGCCAGCAGCCTCCGAGTAGCGGGAGTGAGAGATACGCAGTATTTT. Translated: CASSLRVAGVRDTQYF.

This clone was counted once. The chain is built from TRBV5-1 and TRBJ2-1; D is unclear. Germline V lookup: CDR1 SGHRS, CDR2 YFSETQ. The CDR3 is made up of 17 amino acids. V lost 1 base and J lost 0, with 14 bases in between. CDR3 amino acids: CASSLLSPLRSYNEQFF. CDR3 nucleotide sequence: TGCGCCAGCAGCTTGTTGAGTCCCTTACGCTCCTACAATGAGCAGTTCTTC.

This chain links TRBV28 with TRBJ2-1; D is unresolved. V was pared by 5 bases and J by 3 bases, with 11 bases between. There are 14 residues in the CDR3. The germline CDR1 and CDR2 sequences are MDHEN and SYDVKM. CDR3 DNA sequence: TGTGCCAGCAGTCCCGCCAGCCTCTACAATGAGCAGTTCTTC. The encoded protein is CASSPASLYNEQFF.

The CDR3 DNA follows: TGTGCCAGCAGCTTAGGACAGGGGGAATACTTC. Translating gives CASSLGQGEYF. The chain employs TRBV7-9 and TRBJ2-7, with 9 positions matching TRBD1. The CDR3 has 11 amino acids. The J segment lost 13 bases and the V segment lost 1 base, leaving 2 bases of the junction unmatched. The germline V gene has CDR1 SEHNR and CDR2 FQNEAQ (reference sequence).